This T cell receptor beta chain originates from a study of radiotherapy plus CTLA-4 blockade in lung cancer (dated by TCRdb to the late 2010s). The study in broad terms: Among the enrolled patients, about 20% had an objective response, and around 31% reached disease control. Study-level results and caveats: After treatment with radiotherapy and ipilimumab, TCR clones that originated in tumors expanded in peripheral blood. The strongest predictors of response were reported to be early dynamic shifts in blood T cell clones along with a rise in serum interferon-beta following radiation.

Library method: the immunoSEQ multiplex PCR assay. Held by TCRdb, this immuneACCESS table contains in-frame sequences only and omits some clones. Under half of the omission traces to an unresolved V gene where checked; the cause of the rest is unknown. The sample has tens of thousands of clones on record, less than 85% of them singletons. Around 0.72% of the sample is held by the ten biggest clonotypes. The CDR3 runs 16 amino acids, cysteine and phenylalanine included. CDR3 DNA is the only sequence kept; it has 48 bases, read in frame from the first base. CDR1 SGHVS and CDR2 FNYEAQ were looked up in the germline V gene. Trimming accounts for 2 bases at V and 7 bases at J, while the number of junction bases matched to no gene is 8. The study evaluated CTLA-4 blockade (ipilimumab) given together with focal radiation therapy in patients who had chemo-refractory metastatic non-small-cell lung cancer.

This clone came up a few times. This clone's antigen is unknown. Base qualities are not recorded, but no much larger clone differs from it by a single base. Other DNA sequences within the sample encode an identical CDR3. This receptor chain uses TRBV7-6 and TRBJ1-6; 7 middle bases align to TRBD1. Sequencing used peripheral blood, obtained from a patient treated with radiotherapy plus ipilimumab. This TCR was recovered from a human donor with non-small cell lung cancer who had stable disease on radiotherapy plus ipilimumab. The CDR3 region has the sequence CASSLNWDRENSPLHF. At the DNA level, the sequence is TGTGCCAGCAGCTTAAACTGGGACAGAGAGAATTCACCCCTCCACTTT.